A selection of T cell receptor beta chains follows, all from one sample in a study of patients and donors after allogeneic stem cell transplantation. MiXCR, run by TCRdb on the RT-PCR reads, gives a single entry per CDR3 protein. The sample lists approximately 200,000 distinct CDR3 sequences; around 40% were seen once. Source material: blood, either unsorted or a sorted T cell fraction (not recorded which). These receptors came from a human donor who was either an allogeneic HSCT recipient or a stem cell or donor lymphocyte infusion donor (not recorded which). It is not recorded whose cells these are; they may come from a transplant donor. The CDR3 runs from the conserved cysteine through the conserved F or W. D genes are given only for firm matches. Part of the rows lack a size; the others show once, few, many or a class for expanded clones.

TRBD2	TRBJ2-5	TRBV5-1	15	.	CASSLELAGGRTQYF	TGCGCCAGCAGCTTGGAGCTAGCGGGGGGTAGGACCCAGTACTTC
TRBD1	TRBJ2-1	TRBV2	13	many	CASRDSSYNEQFF	TGTGCCAGTCGGGACAGCTCCTACAATGAGCAGTTCTTC
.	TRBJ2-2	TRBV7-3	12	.	CASSGDTGELFF	TGTGCCAGCAGCGGCGACACCGGGGAGCTGTTTTTT
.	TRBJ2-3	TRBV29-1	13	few	CSVIPEITDTQYF	TGCAGCGTTATCCCCGAGATCACAGATACGCAGTATTTT
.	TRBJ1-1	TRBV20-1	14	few	CSAARGGRSTEAFF	TGCAGTGCCGCCAGGGGAGGCCGTTCCACTGAAGCTTTCTTT
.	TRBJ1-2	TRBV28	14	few	CASSPRVRFYGYTF	TGTGCCAGCAGTCCTCGGGTGAGATTCTATGGCTACACCTTC
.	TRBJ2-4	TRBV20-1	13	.	CSASGGAKNIQYF	TGCAGTGCTAGCGGGGGCGCGAAAAACATTCAGTACTTC
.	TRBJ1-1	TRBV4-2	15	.	CASSQDSAGRYGAFF	TGTGCCAGCAGCCAAGATTCGGCAGGGCGGTACGGAGCTTTCTTT
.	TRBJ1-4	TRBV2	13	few	CASRVSTEEKLFF	TGTGCCAGCAGGGTCAGTACGGAGGAAAAACTGTTTTTT
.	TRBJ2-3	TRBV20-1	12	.	CSAGPQTDTQYF	TGCAGTGCCGGGCCCCAGACAGATACGCAGTATTTT
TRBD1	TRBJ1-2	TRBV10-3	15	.	CAISDRDRFNYGYTF	TGTGCCATCAGTGATCGGGACAGGTTTAACTATGGCTACACCTTC
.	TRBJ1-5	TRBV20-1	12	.	CSARGQGQPQHF	TGCAGTGCTAGGGGTCAGGGTCAGCCCCAGCATTTT
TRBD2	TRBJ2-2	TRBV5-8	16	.	CASSFTSGSTTGELFF	TGTGCCAGCAGCTTTACTAGCGGGTCAACCACCGGGGAGCTGTTTTTT
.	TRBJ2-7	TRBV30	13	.	CAWSVRQSYEQYF	TGTGCCTGGAGTGTACGCCAGTCCTACGAGCAGTACTTC
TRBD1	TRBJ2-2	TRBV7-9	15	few	CASSLWTGLAGELFF	TGTGCCAGCAGCTTATGGACAGGGTTGGCCGGGGAGCTGTTTTTT
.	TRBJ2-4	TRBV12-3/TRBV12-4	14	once	CASTGAGKKNIQYF	TGTGCCAGCACGGGGGCAGGGAAAAAAAACATTCAGTACTTC
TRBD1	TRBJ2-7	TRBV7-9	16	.	CASSLGPGQGSYEQYF	TGTGCCAGCAGCTTAGGGCCGGGACAGGGATCCTACGAGCAGTACTTC
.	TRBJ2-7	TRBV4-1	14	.	CASSTPTGSYEQYF	TGCGCCAGCAGCACACCGACAGGTTCCTACGAGCAGTACTTC
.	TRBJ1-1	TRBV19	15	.	CASSIGPDSHTEAFF	TGTGCCAGTAGTATAGGACCGGATTCCCACACTGAAGCTTTCTTT
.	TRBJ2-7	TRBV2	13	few	CASSGDSGTEQYF	TGTGCCAGCAGTGGCGACAGTGGGACCGAGCAGTACTTC
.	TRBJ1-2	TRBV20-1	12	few	CSASQGNYGYTF	TGCAGTGCTAGCCAGGGAAACTATGGCTACACCTTC
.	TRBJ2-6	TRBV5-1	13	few	CASMFSGANVLTF	TGCGCCAGCATGTTCTCTGGGGCCAACGTCCTGACTTTC
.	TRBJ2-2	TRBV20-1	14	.	CSASVRARTGELFF	TGCAGTGCTAGCGTGAGGGCCCGGACCGGGGAGCTGTTTTTT
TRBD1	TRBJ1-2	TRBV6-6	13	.	CASSPTGDDGYTF	TGTGCCAGCAGCCCGACAGGGGACGACGGCTACACCTTC
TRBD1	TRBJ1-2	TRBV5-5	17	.	CASSLREDRGLAKGYTF	TGTGCCAGCAGCTTGAGGGAGGACAGGGGGCTGGCTAAGGGCTACACCTTC
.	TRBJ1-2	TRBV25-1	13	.	CASSEFRDYGYTF	TGTGCCAGCAGTGAATTCAGAGACTATGGCTACACCTTC
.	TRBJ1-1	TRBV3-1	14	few	CASSQDLMNTEAFF	TGTGCCAGCAGCCAAGATTTGATGAACACTGAAGCTTTCTTT
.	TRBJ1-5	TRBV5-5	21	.	CASSLPWPLRETGISNQPQHF	TGTGCCAGCAGCTTGCCTTGGCCCCTCCGTGAGACAGGAATTAGCAATCAGCCCCAGCATTTT
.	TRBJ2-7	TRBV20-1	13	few	CSARDINYYEQYF	TGCAGTGCTAGAGATATCAATTACTACGAGCAGTACTTC
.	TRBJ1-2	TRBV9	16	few	CASSAPRGAYLYGYTF	TGTGCCAGCAGCGCGCCAAGGGGCGCTTACTTATACGGCTACACCTTC
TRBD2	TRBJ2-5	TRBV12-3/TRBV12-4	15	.	CASSLTRGGQETQYF	TGTGCCAGCAGTTTGACCCGGGGGGGCCAAGAGACCCAGTACTTC
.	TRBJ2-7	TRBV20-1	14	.	CSASGLGTSYEQYF	TGCAGTGCTAGTGGCTTGGGGACGTCCTACGAGCAGTACTTC
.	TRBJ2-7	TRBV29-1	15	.	CSVTLRQKVMSEQYF	TGCAGCGTTACGCTACGACAGAAGGTGATGTCCGAGCAGTACTTC
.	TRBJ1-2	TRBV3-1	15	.	CASSQGGRTNYGYTF	TGTGCCAGCAGCCAAGGGGGACGAACTAACTATGGCTACACCTTC
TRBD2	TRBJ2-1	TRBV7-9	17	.	CASHTNPGLASYNEQFF	TGTGCCAGCCATACTAACCCCGGACTAGCGAGTTACAATGAGCAGTTCTTC
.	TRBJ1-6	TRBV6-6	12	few	CASRHDNSPLHF	TGTGCCAGCAGGCATGATAATTCACCCCTCCACTTT
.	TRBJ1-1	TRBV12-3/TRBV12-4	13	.	CASSFMVNTEAFF	TGTGCCAGCAGTTTTATGGTGAACACTGAAGCTTTCTTT
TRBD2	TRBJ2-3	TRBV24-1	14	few	CATRSAGGTDTQYF	TGTGCCACCAGGTCAGCGGGGGGAACAGATACGCAGTATTTT
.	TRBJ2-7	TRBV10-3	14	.	CAISGQEVSYEQYF	TGTGCCATCAGTGGACAGGAGGTCTCCTACGAGCAGTACTTC